The entry below describes one T cell receptor beta chain. What it recognizes is unknown. This sample stems from a study of T cell responses to AZD1222 COVID-19 vaccine. This CDR3 is built from 14 residues. Germline CDR1 SGHNT, CDR2 YYREEE (reference sequence). After removal of 3 bases from V and 5 bases from J, the junction contained 6 bases not matched to a gene. Profiling relied on immunoSEQ multiplex PCR, and the TCRdb table lists in-frame clones only, not all of them. Here the sample spans roughly 120,000 clones, around 90% being singletons. The study, taken as a whole, reports: All repertoire sampling was performed exclusively after the peak T cell response. Donors skewed white British and female; clonal diversity was possibly underestimated. Across the whole spike, CD4 TCRs peaked at regions 160-218 and 743-854.

The V gene is TRBV5-4, the J gene TRBJ1-1; 8 nucleotides match TRBD1. The sample here was peripheral blood, taken 28 days after the second dose of the MenACWY control vaccine. This clonotype was obtained from an adult who received the MenACWY meningococcal vaccine as a control. The CDR3 bases are TGTGCCAGCAGCTGGCAGGGGGCGTTTACTGAAGCTTTCTTT. Protein product: CASSWQGAFTEAFF.